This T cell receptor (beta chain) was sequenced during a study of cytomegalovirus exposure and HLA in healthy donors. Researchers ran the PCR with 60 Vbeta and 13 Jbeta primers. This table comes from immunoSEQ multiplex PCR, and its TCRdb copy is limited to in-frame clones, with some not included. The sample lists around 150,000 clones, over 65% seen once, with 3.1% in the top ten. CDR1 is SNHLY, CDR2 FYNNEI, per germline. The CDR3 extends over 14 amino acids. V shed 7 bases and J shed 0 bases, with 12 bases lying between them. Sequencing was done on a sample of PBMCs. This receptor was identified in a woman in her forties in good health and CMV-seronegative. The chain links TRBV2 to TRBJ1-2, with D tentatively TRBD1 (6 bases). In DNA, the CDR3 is TGTGCCAGCAAGTCAGGGGCCACTAACTATGGCTACACCTTC. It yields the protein CASKSGATNYGYTF. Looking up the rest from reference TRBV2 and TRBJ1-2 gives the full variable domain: EPEVTQTPSHQVTQMGQEVILRCVPISNHLYFYWYRQILGQKVEFLVSFYNNEISEKSEIFDDQFSVERPDGSNFTLKIRSTKLEDSAMYFCASKSGATNYGYTFGSGTRLTVV.